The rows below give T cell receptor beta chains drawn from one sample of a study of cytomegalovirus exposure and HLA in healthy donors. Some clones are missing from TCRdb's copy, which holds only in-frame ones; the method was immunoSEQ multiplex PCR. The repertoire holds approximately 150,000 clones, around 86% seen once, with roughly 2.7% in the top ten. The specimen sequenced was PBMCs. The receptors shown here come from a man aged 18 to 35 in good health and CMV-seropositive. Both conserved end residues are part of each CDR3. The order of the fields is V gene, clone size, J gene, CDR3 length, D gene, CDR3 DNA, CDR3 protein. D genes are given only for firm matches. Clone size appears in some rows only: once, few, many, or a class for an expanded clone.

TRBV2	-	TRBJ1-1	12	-	TGTGCCAGCAAGGAGGGCTACACTGAAGCTTTCTTT	CASKEGYTEAFF
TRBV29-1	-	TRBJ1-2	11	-	TGCAGCGTTACTGCAGGTGGCGGCTACACCTTC	CSVTAGGGYTF
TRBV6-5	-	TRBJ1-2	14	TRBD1	TGTGCCAGCAGTTACGACAGGGCTGGGTATGGCTACACCTTC	CASSYDRAGYGYTF
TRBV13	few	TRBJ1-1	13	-	TGTGCCAGCAGCTTAGGCACAGGGTTGGGGGCTTTCTTT	CASSLGTGLGAFF
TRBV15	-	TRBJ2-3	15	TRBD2	TGTGCCACCAGCAGAATAGCGGGAACCACAGATACGCAGTATTTT	CATSRIAGTTDTQYF
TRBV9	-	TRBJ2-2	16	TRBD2	TGTGCCAGCAGCGATCCCGGGACTAGCGGGACCGGGGAGCTGTTTTTT	CASSDPGTSGTGELFF
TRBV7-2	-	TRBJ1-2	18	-	TGTGCCAGCAGCTTAACCGCGGGGGAGGGTAGAACGGGCTATGGCTACACCTTC	CASSLTAGEGRTGYGYTF
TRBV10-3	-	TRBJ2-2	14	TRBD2	TGTGCCACCCGCCAGCGGGAGGACACCGGGGAGCTGTTTTTT	CATRQREDTGELFF
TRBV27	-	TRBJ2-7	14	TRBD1	TGTGCCAGCAAGGGGGCAGGGATGTCCTACGAGCAGTACTTC	CASKGAGMSYEQYF
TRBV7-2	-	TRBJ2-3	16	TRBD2	TGTGCCAGCAGCTCGGGAGGCGGGGGGGTAGGGGATACGCAGTATTTT	CASSSGGGGVGDTQYF
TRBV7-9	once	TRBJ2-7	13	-	TGTGCCAGCAGCCCACGGGGGACCCACGAGCAGTACTTC	CASSPRGTHEQYF
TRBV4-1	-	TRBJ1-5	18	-	TGCGCCAGCAGCCAACTCCCATTCGGGCAGGGCGGCAATCAGCCCCAGCATTTT	CASSQLPFGQGGNQPQHF
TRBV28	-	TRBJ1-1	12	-	TGTGCCAGCTATCCGCAGGGAACTGAAGCTTTCTTT	CASYPQGTEAFF
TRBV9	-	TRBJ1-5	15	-	TGTGCCAGCAGCGTATCAGGTGTTCGTAGTCAGCCCCAGCATTTT	CASSVSGVRSQPQHF
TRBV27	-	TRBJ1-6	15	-	TGTGCCAGCAGTTTAGACTGGCCTGGGAATTCACCCCTCCACTTT	CASSLDWPGNSPLHF
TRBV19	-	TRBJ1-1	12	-	TGTGCCAGTAGCCTTATGAACACTGAAGCTTTCTTT	CASSLMNTEAFF
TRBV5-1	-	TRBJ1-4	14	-	TGCGCCAGCAGCCTTAGTCCAACTAATGAAAAACTGTTTTTT	CASSLSPTNEKLFF
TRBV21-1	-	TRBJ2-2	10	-	TGTGCCAGCAGCAATCGGGGGCTGTTTTTT	CASSNRGLFF
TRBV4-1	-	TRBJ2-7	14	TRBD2	TGCGCCAGCAGGGCTAGCGGCGACTCCTACGAGCAGTACTTC	CASRASGDSYEQYF
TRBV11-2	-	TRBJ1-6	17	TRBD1	TGTGCCAGCAGCCCGAGGGACAGGGGCTCCTATAATTCACCCCTCCACTTT	CASSPRDRGSYNSPLHF
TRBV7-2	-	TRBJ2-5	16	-	TGTGCCAGCACCGGCACTCGGCGGAGGGATCGAGAGACCCAGTACTTC	CASTGTRRRDRETQYF
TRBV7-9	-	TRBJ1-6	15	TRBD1	TGTGCCAGCAGCCCCCGTGACAGGGGGCATACACCCCTCCACTTT	CASSPRDRGHTPLHF
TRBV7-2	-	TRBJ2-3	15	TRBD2	TGTGCCAGCAGCGAAGCGGGACCTTACACAGATACGCAGTATTTT	CASSEAGPYTDTQYF
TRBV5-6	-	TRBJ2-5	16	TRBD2	TGTGCCAGCAGCCTTGGGGGACTAGCCCCCCAAGAGACCCAGTACTTC	CASSLGGLAPQETQYF
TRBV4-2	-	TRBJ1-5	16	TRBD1	TGTGCCAGCAGCCTCACCGGGACAGATAGCAATCAGCCCCAGCATTTT	CASSLTGTDSNQPQHF
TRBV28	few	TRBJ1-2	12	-	TGTGCCAGCAGTTACAGGGAGTATGGCTACACCTTC	CASSYREYGYTF
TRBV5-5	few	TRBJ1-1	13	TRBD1	TGTGCCAGCAGCTTTGACAGGGCATACTCGGCTTTCTTT	CASSFDRAYSAFF
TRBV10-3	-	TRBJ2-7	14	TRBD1	TGTGCCATCAGTGAACGGACAGGCCCCTACGAGCAGTACTTC	CAISERTGPYEQYF
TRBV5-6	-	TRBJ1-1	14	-	TGTGCCAGCAGCTTGAAGGGACAGAACACTGAAGCTTTCTTT	CASSLKGQNTEAFF
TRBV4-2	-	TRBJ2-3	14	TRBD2	TGTGCCAGCAGCCAAAGAGGGAGCGGGGAGCCGCAGTATTTT	CASSQRGSGEPQYF
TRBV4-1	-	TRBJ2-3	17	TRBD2	TGCGCCAGCAGCCACACCGTACTAGCGGGGGACACAGATACGCAGTATTTT	CASSHTVLAGDTDTQYF
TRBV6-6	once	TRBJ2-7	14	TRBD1	TGTGCCAGCAGCAGGGACAGGGGAGTCTACGAGCAGTACTTC	CASSRDRGVYEQYF
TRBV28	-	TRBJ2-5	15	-	TGTGCCAGCAGTTTTTCAACAGAGTCCAAAGAGACCCAGTACTTC	CASSFSTESKETQYF
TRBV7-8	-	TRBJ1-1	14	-	TGTGCCAGCAGCTCCAGTAATATACTAACTGAAGCTTTCTTT	CASSSSNILTEAFF
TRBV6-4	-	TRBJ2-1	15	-	TGTGCCAGCAGTGCCCACCGGGACTTCAACAATGAGCAGTTCTTC	CASSAHRDFNNEQFF
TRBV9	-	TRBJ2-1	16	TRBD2	TGTGCCAGCAGCGTCCCGGAGCGGGGGGGTGGGAATGAGCAGTTCTTC	CASSVPERGGGNEQFF
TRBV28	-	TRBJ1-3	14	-	TGTGCCAGCTCCAGGGTGAGCTCTGGAAACACCATATATTTT	CASSRVSSGNTIYF
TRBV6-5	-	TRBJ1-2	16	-	TGTGCCAGCAGTTATGGAGGGGACGTCTCAGCGGGAGGCTACACCTTC	CASSYGGDVSAGGYTF
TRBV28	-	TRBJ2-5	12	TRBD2	TGTGCCAGCCGCGGGGGAGACGGGACCCAGTACTTC	CASRGGDGTQYF
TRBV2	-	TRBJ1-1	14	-	TGTGCCAGCAGTACGATCCGGGGGAGCACTGAAGCTTTCTTT	CASSTIRGSTEAFF
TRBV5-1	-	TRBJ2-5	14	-	TGCGCCACCTCCTCCGCGGATCCGAGGGATACCCAGTACTTC	CATSSADPRDTQYF
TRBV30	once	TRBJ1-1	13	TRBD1	TGTGCCTGCTCACAGGGGTCGAACTTTGAAGCTTTCTTT	CACSQGSNFEAFF
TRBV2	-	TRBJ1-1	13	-	TGTGCCAGCAGTGTTCGGGGGGGCACTGAAGCTTTCTTT	CASSVRGGTEAFF
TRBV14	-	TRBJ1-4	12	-	TGTGCCAGCAGCCCGACTAATGAAAAACTGTTTTTT	CASSPTNEKLFF
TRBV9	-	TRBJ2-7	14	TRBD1	TGTGCCAGCAGTCCTTCGACAGGGCCCAACGAGCAGTACTTC	CASSPSTGPNEQYF
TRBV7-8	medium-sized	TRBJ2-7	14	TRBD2	TGTGCCAGCAGCTCCCGGACTAGCGTATACGAGCAGTACTTC	CASSSRTSVYEQYF
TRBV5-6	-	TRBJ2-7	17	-	TGTGCCAGCAGCCGGATGGCATGGCGGGATTCTTCCTACGAGCAGTACTTC	CASSRMAWRDSSYEQYF
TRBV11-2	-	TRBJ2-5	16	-	TGTGCCAGCAGCCACCGAGGACTCCCGACTCAAGAGACCCAGTACTTC	CASSHRGLPTQETQYF
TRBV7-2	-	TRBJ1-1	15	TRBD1	TGTGCCAGCAGCAGCACAGGGGGCGTGAGGACTGAAGCTTTCTTT	CASSSTGGVRTEAFF
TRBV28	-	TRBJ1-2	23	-	TGTGCCAGCAGTTTACCCCCTGAACAGGGTAGAAAACTGCACCATACTTCTCCCTATGGCTACACCTTC	CASSLPPEQGRKLHHTSPYGYTF
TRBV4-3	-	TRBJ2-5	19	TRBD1	TGCGCCAGCAGCCCCAGGGCACAGGGGCTTACCTCGGTTGGGGAGACCCAGTACTTC	CASSPRAQGLTSVGETQYF
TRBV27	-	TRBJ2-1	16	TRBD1	TGTGCCAGCAGTTTGATAGGAGGGACAGGTTACAATGAGCAGTTCTTC	CASSLIGGTGYNEQFF
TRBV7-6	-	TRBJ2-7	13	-	TGTGCCAGCAGCAGAGGGACATATTACGAGCAGTACTTC	CASSRGTYYEQYF
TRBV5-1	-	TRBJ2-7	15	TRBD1	TGCGCCAGCAGCTTTAGGACAGGGCGACTCTACGAGCAGTACTTC	CASSFRTGRLYEQYF
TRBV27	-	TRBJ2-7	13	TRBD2	TGTGCCAGCCGAGCGGGAGATCGGTACGAGCAGTACTTC	CASRAGDRYEQYF
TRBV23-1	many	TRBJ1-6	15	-	TGCGCCAGCAGTCAATCGGGACTCTCACATTCACCCCTCCACTTT	CASSQSGLSHSPLHF